This T cell receptor (beta chain) appears in the sequencing data of a study of blood T cell repertoires in COVID-19 (dated by TCRdb to the early 2020s). In the study overall: Samples from collaborators originated in the United States, Italy and Spain and spanned both the acute and convalescent phases of COVID-19. The material from the prospective study consisted of cDNA or gDNA derived from T cells, B-cell-depleted T cells, or PBMCs. The dataset comprised deeply sampled blood TCRbeta repertoires from subjects exposed to, actively infected with, or recovered from COVID-19. The repertoires were released in a freely available public database meant as a resource for research on the immune response to SARS-CoV-2. The samples were drawn from two sources: the first 160 participants of the ongoing ImmuneRACE study, and some 1,300 subjects contributed by 6 global collaborators. The sample metadata nearly always contained a de-identified subject ID, COVID-19 status, age in years and sex. HLA class I and class II types, where available, came from metadata supplied by the sample provider rather than from assay-based typing. Here is what the overall study found, with its caveats: How much clinical and demographic metadata was included differed by source and by participant, and the metadata was provided uncurated.

TCRbeta CDR3 regions were amplified from genomic DNA using the immunoSEQ Assay, a bias-controlled multiplex PCR. On the study's bioinformatics: The number of nucleated cells in each sample was estimated by amplification of reference gene primers within the assay. Sequence reads were collapsed and filtered to measure the absolute abundance of every unique TCRbeta CDR3 rearrangement. For each sample, productive Simpson clonality was calculated as the square root of Simpson's diversity index over productive rearrangements. As stored in TCRdb, this immuneACCESS dataset retains in-frame rearrangements with V and J assigned. A fraction of the clones does not appear; measured against another copy, unresolved V genes explain less than half of the discrepancy, and the remainder lacks a known reason. The V and J calls and the clone size are those of that table, but D and trimming were determined from the DNA. The sample has around 250,000 clones on record, roughly 89% of them singletons. The ten largest clones take up about 3% of the sample.

Note on this clone: Its antigen is not yet known. The sample holds no much larger clone one base away, and base qualities are not on file. The sample contains more than one DNA sequence encoding this CDR3.

Each collaborating institution followed its own protocols to collect whole blood in K2EDTA tubes. For TCRbeta analysis, collaborators shipped samples in one of three forms: frozen whole blood, isolated PBMCs, or DNA extracted from either of those sample types. V is reduced by 4 bases and J by 5 bases, leaving a spacing of 9 bases between them. CDR1 LNHDA and CDR2 SQIVND are derived from the germline V gene (reference sequence). The CDR3 holds 14 amino acids from the cysteine to the phenylalanine. CDR3 DNA only is kept here, 42 bases in frame from base 1. The chain joins TRBV19 to TRBJ1-6; TRBD1 could be the D gene, as 6 bases match. What was sequenced was peripheral blood. The clonotype originates from a woman in her twenties or thirties with active or convalescent COVID-19. The DNA sequence reads TGTGCCAGTAGTACCACAGGGAATAATTCACCCCTCCACTTT. This gives the protein CASSTTGNNSPLHF.